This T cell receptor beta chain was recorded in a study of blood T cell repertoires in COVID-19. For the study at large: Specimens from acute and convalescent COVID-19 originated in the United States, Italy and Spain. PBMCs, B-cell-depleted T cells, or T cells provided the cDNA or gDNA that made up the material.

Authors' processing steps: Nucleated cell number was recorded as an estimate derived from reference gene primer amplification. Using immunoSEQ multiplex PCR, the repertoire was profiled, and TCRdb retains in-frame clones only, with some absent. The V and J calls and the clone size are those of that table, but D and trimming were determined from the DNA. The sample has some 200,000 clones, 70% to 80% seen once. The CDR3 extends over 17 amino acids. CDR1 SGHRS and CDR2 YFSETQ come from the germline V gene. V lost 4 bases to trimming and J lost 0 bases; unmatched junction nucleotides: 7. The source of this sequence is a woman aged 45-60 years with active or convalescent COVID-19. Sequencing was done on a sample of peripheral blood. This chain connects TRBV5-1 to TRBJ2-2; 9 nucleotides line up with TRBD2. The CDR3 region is CASSIRIAGANTGELFF. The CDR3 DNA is TGCGCCAGCAGCATACGCATAGCGGGGGCGAACACCGGGGAGCTGTTTTTT.